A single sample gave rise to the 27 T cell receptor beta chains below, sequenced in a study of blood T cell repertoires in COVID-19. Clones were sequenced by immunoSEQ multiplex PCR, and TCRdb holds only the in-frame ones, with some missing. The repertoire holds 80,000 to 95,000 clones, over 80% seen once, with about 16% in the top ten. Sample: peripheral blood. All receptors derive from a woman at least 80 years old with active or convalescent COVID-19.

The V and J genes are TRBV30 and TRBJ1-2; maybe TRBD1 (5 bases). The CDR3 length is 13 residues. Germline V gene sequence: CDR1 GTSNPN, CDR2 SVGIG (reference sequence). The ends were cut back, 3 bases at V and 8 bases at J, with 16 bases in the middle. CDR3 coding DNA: TGTGCCTGGAGAGCCTCGGGGGGACGGGGCTACACCTTC. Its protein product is CAWRASGGRGYTF.

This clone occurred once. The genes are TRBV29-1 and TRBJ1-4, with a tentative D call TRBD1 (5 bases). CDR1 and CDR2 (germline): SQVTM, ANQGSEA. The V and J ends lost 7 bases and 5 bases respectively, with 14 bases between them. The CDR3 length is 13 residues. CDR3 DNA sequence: TGCAGCGCGGCCGGGGGAGGGAATGAAAAACTGTTTTTT. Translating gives CSAAGGGNEKLFF. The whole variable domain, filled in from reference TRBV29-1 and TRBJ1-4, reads SAVISQKPSRDICQRGTSLTIQCQVDSQVTMMFWYRQQPGQSLTLIATANQGSEATYESGFVIDKFPISRPNLTFSTLTVSNMSPEDSSIYLCSAAGGGNEKLFFGSGTQLSVL.

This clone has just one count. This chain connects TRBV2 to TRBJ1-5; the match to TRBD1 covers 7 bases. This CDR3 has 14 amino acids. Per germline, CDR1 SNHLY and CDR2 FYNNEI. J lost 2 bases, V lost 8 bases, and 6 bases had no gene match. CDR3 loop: CASGLDRGNQPQHF. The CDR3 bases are TGTGCCAGCGGCCTAGACAGGGGCAATCAGCCCCAGCATTTT.

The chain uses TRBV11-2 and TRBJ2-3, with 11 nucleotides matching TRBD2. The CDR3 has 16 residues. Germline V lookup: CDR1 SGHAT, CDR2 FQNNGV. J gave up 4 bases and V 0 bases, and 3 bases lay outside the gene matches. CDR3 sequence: CASSLDVAGGPDTQYF. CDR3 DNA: TGTGCCAGCAGCTTAGATGTAGCGGGAGGGCCAGATACGCAGTATTTT. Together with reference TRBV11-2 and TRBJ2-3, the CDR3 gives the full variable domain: EAGVAQSPRYKIIEKRQSVAFWCNPISGHATLYWYQQILGQGPKLLIQFQNNGVVDDSQLPKDRFSAERLKGVDSTLKIQPAKLEDSAVYLCASSLDVAGGPDTQYFGPGTRLTVL.

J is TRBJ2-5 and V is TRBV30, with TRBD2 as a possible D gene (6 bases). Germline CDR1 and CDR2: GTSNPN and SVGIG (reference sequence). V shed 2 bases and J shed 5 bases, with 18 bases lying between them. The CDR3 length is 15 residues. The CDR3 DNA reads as TGTGCCTGGAGTCTCCAGGCGGGGCCGGGGGAGACCCAGTACTTC. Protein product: CAWSLQAGPGETQYF.

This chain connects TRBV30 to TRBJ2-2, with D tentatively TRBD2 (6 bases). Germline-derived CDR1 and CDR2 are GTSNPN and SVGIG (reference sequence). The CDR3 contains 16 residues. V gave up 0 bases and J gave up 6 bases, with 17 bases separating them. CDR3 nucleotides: TGTGCCTGGAGTGTCGGAGTGGGGGGTTCCCCCGGGGAGCTGTTTTTT. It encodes CAWSVGVGGSPGELFF.

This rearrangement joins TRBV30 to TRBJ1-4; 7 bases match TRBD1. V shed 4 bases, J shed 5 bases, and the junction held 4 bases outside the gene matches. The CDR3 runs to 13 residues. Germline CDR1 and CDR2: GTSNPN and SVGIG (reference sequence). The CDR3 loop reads CAWTTGSNEKLFF. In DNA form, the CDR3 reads TGTGCCTGGACGACAGGGTCAAATGAAAAACTGTTTTTT.

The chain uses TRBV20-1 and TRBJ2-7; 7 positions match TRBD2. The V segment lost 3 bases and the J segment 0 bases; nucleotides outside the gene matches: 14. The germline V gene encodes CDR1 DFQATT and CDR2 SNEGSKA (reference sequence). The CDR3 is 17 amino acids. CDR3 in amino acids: CSASPITLAATSYEQYF. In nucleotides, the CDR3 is TGCAGTGCTAGTCCCATTACTCTAGCGGCGACCTCCTACGAGCAGTACTTC.

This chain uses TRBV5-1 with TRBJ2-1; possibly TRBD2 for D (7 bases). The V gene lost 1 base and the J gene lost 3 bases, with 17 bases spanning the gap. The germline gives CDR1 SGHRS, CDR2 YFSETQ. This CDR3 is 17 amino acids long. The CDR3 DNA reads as TGCGCCAGCAGCTTGCGGGGGCTAGCGGTCCTCTACAATGAGCAGTTCTTC. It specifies CASSLRGLAVLYNEQFF. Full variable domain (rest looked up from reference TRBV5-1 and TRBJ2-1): KAGVTQTPRYLIKTRGQQVTLSCSPISGHRSVSWYQQTPGQGLQFLFEYFSETQRNKGNFPGRFSGRQFSNSRSEMNVSTLELGDSALYLCASSLRGLAVLYNEQFFGPGTRLTVL.

This CDR3 is CASSLTRDDEQYF. In nucleotides, the CDR3 is TGTGCCAGCAGCTTAACGCGGGACGACGAGCAGTACTTC. This sequence joins TRBV7-2 and TRBJ2-7, with a tentative D call TRBD2 (6 bases). CDR3 length: 13 amino acids. With 2 bases removed from V and 5 bases from J, the gap between germline ends came to 10 bases. From germline, CDR1 is SGHTA and CDR2 FQGNSA.

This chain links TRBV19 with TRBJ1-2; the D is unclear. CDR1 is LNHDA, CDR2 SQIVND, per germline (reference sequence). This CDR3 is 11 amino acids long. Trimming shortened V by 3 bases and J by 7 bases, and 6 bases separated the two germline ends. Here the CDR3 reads CASSIEGGYTF. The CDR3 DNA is TGTGCCAGTAGTATTGAGGGTGGCTACACCTTC.

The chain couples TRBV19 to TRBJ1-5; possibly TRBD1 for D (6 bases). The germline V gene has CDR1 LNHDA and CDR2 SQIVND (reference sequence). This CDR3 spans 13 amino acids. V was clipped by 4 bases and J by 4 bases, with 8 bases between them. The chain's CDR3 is CASSKDRNQPQHF. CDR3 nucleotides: TGTGCCAGTAGTAAGGACAGAAATCAGCCCCAGCATTTT. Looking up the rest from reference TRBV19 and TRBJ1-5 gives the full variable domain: DGGITQSPKYLFRKEGQNVTLSCEQNLNHDAMYWYRQDPGQGLRLIYYSQIVNDFQKGDIAEGYSVSREKKESFPLTVTSAQKNPTAFYLCASSKDRNQPQHFGDGTRLSIL.

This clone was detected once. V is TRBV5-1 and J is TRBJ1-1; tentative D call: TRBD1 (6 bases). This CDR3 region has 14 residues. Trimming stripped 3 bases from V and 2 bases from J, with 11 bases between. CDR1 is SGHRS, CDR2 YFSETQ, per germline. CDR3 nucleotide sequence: TGCGCCAGCAGCTATGGACAGCTAAACACTGAAGCTTTCTTT. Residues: CASSYGQLNTEAFF.

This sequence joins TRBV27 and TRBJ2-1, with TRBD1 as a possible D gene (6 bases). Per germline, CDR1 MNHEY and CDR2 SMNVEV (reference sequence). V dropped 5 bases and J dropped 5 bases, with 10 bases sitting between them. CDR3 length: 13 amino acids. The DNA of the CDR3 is TGTGCCAGCAGTGACGACAGGCACAATGAGCAGTTCTTC. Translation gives CASSDDRHNEQFF.

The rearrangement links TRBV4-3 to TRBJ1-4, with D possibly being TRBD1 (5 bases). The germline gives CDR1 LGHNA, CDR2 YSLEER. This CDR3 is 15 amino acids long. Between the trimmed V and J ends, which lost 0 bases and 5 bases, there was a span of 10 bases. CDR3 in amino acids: CASSQDRRGNEKLFF. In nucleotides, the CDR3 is TGCGCCAGCAGCCAAGATCGGAGGGGAAATGAAAAACTGTTTTTT.

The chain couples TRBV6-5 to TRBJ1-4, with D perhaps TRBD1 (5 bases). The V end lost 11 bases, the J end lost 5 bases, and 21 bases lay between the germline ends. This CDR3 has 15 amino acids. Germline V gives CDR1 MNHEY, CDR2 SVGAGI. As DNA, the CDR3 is TGTGCCGCGGGGGAGGAGAGACAGATAAATGAAAAACTGTTTTTT. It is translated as CAAGEERQINEKLFF.

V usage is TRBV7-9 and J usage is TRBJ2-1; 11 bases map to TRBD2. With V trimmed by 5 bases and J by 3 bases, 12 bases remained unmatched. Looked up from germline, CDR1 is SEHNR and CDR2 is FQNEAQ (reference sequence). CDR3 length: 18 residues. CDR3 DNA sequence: TGTGCCAGCAGCCTGGATCCGACTAGCGGGAAGCACTACAATGAGCAGTTCTTC. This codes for CASSLDPTSGKHYNEQFF.

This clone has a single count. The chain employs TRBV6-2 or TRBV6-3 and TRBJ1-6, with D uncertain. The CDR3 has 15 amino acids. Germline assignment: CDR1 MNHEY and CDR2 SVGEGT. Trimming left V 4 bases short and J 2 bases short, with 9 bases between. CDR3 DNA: TGTGCCAGCAGTTTTGGGAGCGCCTATAATTCACCCCTCCACTTT. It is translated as CASSFGSAYNSPLHF.

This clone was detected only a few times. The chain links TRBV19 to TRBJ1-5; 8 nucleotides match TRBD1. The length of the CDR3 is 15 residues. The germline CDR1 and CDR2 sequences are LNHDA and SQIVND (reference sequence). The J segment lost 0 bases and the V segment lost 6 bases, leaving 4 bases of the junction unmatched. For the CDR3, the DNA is TGTGCCAGTAGGGACAGGGCTTATAGCAATCAGCCCCAGCATTTT. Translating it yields CASRDRAYSNQPQHF.

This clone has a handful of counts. The CDR3 sequence: CASSPTGTLRAYEQYF. The CDR3 DNA reads as TGTGCCAGCTCACCAACCGGGACACTGAGGGCCTACGAGCAGTACTTC. The chain recombines TRBV18 with TRBJ2-7; a possible D gene is TRBD1 (6 bases). The germline CDR1 and CDR2 sequences are KGHSH and LQKENI. V gave up 2 bases and J gave up 2 bases, with 16 bases separating them. This CDR3 is built from 16 residues.

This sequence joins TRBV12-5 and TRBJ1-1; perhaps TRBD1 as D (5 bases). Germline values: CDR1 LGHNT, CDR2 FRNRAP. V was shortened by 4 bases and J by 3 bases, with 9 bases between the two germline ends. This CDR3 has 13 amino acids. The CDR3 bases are TGTGCTAGTGGTTCCCGGGGGGACACTGAAGCTTTCTTT. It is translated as CASGSRGDTEAFF.

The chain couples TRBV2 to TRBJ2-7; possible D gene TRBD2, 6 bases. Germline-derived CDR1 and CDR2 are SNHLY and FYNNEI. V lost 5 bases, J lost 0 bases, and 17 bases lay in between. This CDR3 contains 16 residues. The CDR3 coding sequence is TGTGCCAGCAGTTCCCTTATAGGGAGGAGCTCCTACGAGCAGTACTTC. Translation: CASSSLIGRSSYEQYF. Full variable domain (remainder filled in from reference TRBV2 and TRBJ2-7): EPEVTQTPSHQVTQMGQEVILRCVPISNHLYFYWYRQILGQKVEFLVSFYNNEISEKSEIFDDQFSVERPDGSNFTLKIRSTKLEDSAMYFCASSSLIGRSSYEQYFGPGTRLTVT.

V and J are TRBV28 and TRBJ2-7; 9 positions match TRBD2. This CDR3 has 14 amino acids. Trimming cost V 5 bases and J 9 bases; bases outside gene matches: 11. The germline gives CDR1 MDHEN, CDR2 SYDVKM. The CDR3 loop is CASSLLPGTSRQYF. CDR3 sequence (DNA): TGTGCCAGCAGTCTCCTTCCCGGGACTAGCCGGCAGTACTTC.

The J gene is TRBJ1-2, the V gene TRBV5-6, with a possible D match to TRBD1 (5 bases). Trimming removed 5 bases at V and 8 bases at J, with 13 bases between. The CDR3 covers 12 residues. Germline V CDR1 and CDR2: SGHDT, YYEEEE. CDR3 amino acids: CASRVQGGGYTF. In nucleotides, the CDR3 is TGTGCCAGCAGGGTCCAGGGTGGCGGCTACACCTTC. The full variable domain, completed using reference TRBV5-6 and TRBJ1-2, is DAGVTQSPTHLIKTRGQQVTLRCSPKSGHDTVSWYQQALGQGPQFIFQYYEEEERQRGNFPDRFSGHQFPNYSSELNVNALLLGDSALYLCASRVQGGGYTFGSGTRLTVV.

The CDR3 sequence: CASSSDRGSYEQYF. Written as DNA, the CDR3 is TGTGCCAGCAGTTCCGACAGGGGCTCCTACGAGCAGTACTTC. The chain links TRBV6-2 or TRBV6-3 to TRBJ2-7, with 8 bases lining up with TRBD1. The CDR3 is 14 residues long. V shed 4 bases and J 0 bases; nucleotides not matched to a gene: 2. Germline loops: CDR1 MNHEY, CDR2 SVGEGT.

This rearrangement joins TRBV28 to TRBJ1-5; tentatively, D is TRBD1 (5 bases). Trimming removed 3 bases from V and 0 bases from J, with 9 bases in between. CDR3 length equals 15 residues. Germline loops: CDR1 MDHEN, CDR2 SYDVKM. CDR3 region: CASSLAGPSNQPQHF. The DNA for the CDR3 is TGTGCCAGCAGTTTGGCAGGGCCTAGCAATCAGCCCCAGCATTTT.

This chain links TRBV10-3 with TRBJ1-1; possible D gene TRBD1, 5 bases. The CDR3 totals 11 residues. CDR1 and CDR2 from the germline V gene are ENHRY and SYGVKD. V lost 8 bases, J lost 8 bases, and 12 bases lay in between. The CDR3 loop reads CAIGADYEAFF. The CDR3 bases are TGTGCCATCGGGGCAGATTACGAAGCTTTCTTT.